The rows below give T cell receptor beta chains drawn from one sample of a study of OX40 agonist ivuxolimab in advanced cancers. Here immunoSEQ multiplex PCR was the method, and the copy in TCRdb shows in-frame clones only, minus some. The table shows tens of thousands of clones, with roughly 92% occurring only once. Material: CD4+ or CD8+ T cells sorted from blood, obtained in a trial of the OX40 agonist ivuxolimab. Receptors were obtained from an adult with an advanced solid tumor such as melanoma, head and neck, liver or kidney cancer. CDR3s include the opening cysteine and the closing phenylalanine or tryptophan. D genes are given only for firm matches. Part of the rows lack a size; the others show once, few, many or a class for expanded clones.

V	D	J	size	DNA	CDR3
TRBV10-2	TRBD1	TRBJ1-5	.	TGCGCCAGTGCGGGACAGTACAGCAATCAGCCCCAGCATTTT	CASAGQYSNQPQHF
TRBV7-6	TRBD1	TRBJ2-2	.	TGTGCCAGCACCCCGACAGGGGCTGACACCGGGGAGCTGTTTTTT	CASTPTGADTGELFF
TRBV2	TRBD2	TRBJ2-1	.	TGTGCCAGCAGTTCTAGGACTAGCGGCCACTCCTACAATGAGCAGTTCTTC	CASSSRTSGHSYNEQFF
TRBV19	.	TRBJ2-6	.	TGTGCCACCCGGCGGTCTGGGGCCAACGTCCTGACTTTC	CATRRSGANVLTF
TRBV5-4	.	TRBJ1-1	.	TGTGCCACCCATAGGGTAGACACTGAAGCTTTCTTT	CATHRVDTEAFF
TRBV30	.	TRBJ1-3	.	TGTGCCTGGACCGTCTCGGTTGGAAACACCATATATTTT	CAWTVSVGNTIYF
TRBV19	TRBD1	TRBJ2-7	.	TGTGCCAGTAGTAACCCGGGACAGGGAGCGGGCAGCTCCTACGAGCAGTACTTC	CASSNPGQGAGSSYEQYF
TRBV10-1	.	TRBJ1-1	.	TGCGCCAGCAGTGCCCAGGGCGGCACTGAAGCTTTCTTT	CASSAQGGTEAFF
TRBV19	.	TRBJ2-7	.	TGTGCCAGTAGTAGCCGGGTCCAGTCCCACGAGCAGTACTTC	CASSSRVQSHEQYF
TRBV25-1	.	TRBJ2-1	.	TGTGCCAGCAGTGACCGAAAAGTCCTGTCTCAGAACAATGAGCAGTTCTTC	CASSDRKVLSQNNEQFF
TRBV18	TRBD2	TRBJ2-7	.	TGTGCCAGCTCACCCGCTAGCGGGGCCTACGAGCAGTACTTC	CASSPASGAYEQYF
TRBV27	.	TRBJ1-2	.	TGTGCCAGCAGGGAACGGGACGGCTACACCTTC	CASRERDGYTF
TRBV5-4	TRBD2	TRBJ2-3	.	TGTGCCAGCAGCCAACGCCGGGACTACACAGATACGCAGTATTTT	CASSQRRDYTDTQYF
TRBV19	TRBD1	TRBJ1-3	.	TGTGCCAGTAGTATCTTTGGGACAGGGGACGGAAACACCATATATTTT	CASSIFGTGDGNTIYF
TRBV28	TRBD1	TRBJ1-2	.	TGTGCCAGCAGTTCCGGGACAGGTGTTATAGGCTACACCTTC	CASSSGTGVIGYTF
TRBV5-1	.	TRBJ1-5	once	TGCGCCAGCAGCTTGGGACCGGAGGGGCAGCCCCAGCATTTT	CASSLGPEGQPQHF
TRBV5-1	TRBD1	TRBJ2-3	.	TGCGCCAGCAGCTCTGGGACAGGGCACGGAGATACGCAGTATTTT	CASSSGTGHGDTQYF
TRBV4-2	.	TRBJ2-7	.	TGTGCCAGCAGCCAAGTGAACAGGGAATACGAGCAGTACTTC	CASSQVNREYEQYF
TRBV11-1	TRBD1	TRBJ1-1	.	TGTGCCAGCAGCTTAGGAGGGGACAGTCGGGCTTTCTTT	CASSLGGDSRAFF
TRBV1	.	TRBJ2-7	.	TGCACCAGCAGCCAAGATGGGGTAATGTGGTACTTC	CTSSQDGVMWYF
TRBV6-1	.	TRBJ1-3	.	TGTGCCAGCAGTAGACGGGCCTCTGGAAACACCATATATTTT	CASSRRASGNTIYF
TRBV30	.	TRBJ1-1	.	TGTGCCTGGAAGGACGCCGGGACTTTCTTT	CAWKDAGTFF
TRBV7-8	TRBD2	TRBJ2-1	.	TGTGCCAGCAGCCCGAGACTAGCGGGAGTGGGTGAGCAGTTCTTC	CASSPRLAGVGEQFF
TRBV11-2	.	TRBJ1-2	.	TGTGCCAGCAGCTTGTTATCTGGGGACACCTTC	CASSLLSGDTF
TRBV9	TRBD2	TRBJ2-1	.	TGTGCCAGCAGCGTAGCGGCGGGGGATGAGCAGTTCTTC	CASSVAAGDEQFF
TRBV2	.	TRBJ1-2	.	TGTGCCAGCAGTGATCGGGGGGACTATGGCTACACCTTC	CASSDRGDYGYTF
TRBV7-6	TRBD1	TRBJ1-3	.	TGTGCCAGCAGCTTGGCAAACCCATCGGACAGGGAGATAAGAAACACCATATATTTT	CASSLANPSDREIRNTIYF
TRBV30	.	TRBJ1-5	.	TGTGCCTGGAGTGCCGGGAACAATCAGCCCCAGCATTTT	CAWSAGNNQPQHF
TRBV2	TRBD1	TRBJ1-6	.	TGTGCCAGCAGTCCAACAGGGGGGAATTCACCCCTCCACTTT	CASSPTGGNSPLHF
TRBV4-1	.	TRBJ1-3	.	TGCGCCAGCAGCCAAGACCGGGGCTTGGGAGCTGGAAACACCATATATTTT	CASSQDRGLGAGNTIYF
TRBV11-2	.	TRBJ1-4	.	TGTGCCAGCAGCCCATGGAGGGATCCTGCAACTAATGAAAAACTGTTTTTT	CASSPWRDPATNEKLFF
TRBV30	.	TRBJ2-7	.	TGTGCCTGGAGTGTGGGGAACGAGCAGTACTTC	CAWSVGNEQYF
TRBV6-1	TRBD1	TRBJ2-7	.	TGTGCCATAGACCGACAGGGTTACTACGAGCAGTACTTC	CAIDRQGYYEQYF
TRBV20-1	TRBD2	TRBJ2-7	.	TGCAGTCTAGCGGGAGATACCGAGCAGTACTTC	CSLAGDTEQYF
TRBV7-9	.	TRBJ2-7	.	TGTGCCAGCAGCGTACCATCCTACGAGCAGTACTTC	CASSVPSYEQYF
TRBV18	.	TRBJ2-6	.	TGTGCCAGCTCACCACAGGGGTCCGCTGGGGCCAACGTCCTGACTTTC	CASSPQGSAGANVLTF